This T cell receptor (beta chain) was captured in a study of T cells in Graves' hyperthyroidism and ophthalmopathy. Investigators excluded patients with uncontrolled infection, other autoimmune disease, pregnancy or lactation. This clonotype has at least ten counts. TCR beta CDR3 regions were amplified from RNA. First-round RT-PCR with HTBI primers amplified the TCR CDR3 region. TCRdb reprocessed the multiplex PCR reads via MiXCR and lists one record per CDR3 protein. The table has more than 500,000 distinct CDR3 sequences, 15% to 20% seen once. Germline assignment: CDR1 SEHNR and CDR2 FQNEAQ (reference sequence). V trimming: 1 base; J trimming: 8 bases; junction bases outside the gene matches: 5. The CDR3 is 15 amino acids.

What was sequenced was blood. The chain joins TRBV7-9 to TRBJ2-1, with 10 bases identical to TRBD2. The receptor's source is a woman in her 30s with Graves' hyperthyroidism. In nucleotides, the CDR3 is TGTGCCAGCAGCTTAGGCCTAGCGGGAGTGTATGAGCAGTTCTTC. It translates to CASSLGLAGVYEQFF.